These T cell receptor beta chains were read from a single sample in a study of CD8 T cells in ankylosing spondylitis. TCRdb re-called the 5' RACE reads with MiXCR, one entry per CDR3 protein. Of about 300,000 distinct CDR3 sequences listed, less than 25% are singletons. The specimen sequenced was blood, either unsorted or a sorted T cell fraction (not recorded which). These TCRs come from a female donor with ankylosing spondylitis or in good health (not recorded which). The CDR3 runs from the conserved cysteine through the conserved F or W. The D gene is left open where the match is weak. Not all rows give a size; the values are once, few, many and, for expanded clones, a class.

CDR3aa: CASSFTSGTRRNGYTF; CDR3nt: TGTGCCAGCAGCTTTACTTCCGGGACGCGAAGAAATGGCTACACCTTC; d_gene: NA; j_gene: TRBJ1-2; abundance: few; v_gene: TRBV12-3/TRBV12-4
CDR3aa: CSPEHKETQYF; CDR3nt: TGCAGTCCAGAACATAAAGAGACCCAGTACTTC; d_gene: NA; j_gene: TRBJ2-5; abundance: few; v_gene: TRBV20-1
CDR3aa: CSFTGGLGSNQPQHF; CDR3nt: TGCAGTTTCACAGGGGGCTTAGGAAGCAATCAGCCCCAGCATTTT; d_gene: TRBD1; j_gene: TRBJ1-5; abundance: few; v_gene: TRBV20-1
CDR3aa: CASSLGLTYEQYF; CDR3nt: TGTGCCAGCAGTTTAGGGCTAACCTACGAGCAGTACTTC; d_gene: NA; j_gene: TRBJ2-7; abundance: many; v_gene: TRBV27
CDR3aa: CASSRVGTGGGEQYF; CDR3nt: TGTGCCAGCAGTCGGGTCGGGACAGGGGGAGGCGAGCAGTACTTC; d_gene: TRBD1; j_gene: TRBJ2-7; abundance: NA; v_gene: TRBV6-1
CDR3aa: CSARLAYYGYTF; CDR3nt: TGCAGTGCTAGACTGGCCTACTATGGCTACACCTTC; d_gene: NA; j_gene: TRBJ1-2; abundance: NA; v_gene: TRBV20-1
CDR3aa: CASSDPYVQYF; CDR3nt: TGTGCCAGCAGTGACCCCTACGTTCAGTACTTC; d_gene: NA; j_gene: TRBJ2-7; abundance: many; v_gene: TRBV12-3/TRBV12-4
CDR3aa: CSARDRRMGNQPQHF; CDR3nt: TGCAGTGCTAGAGATCGGCGTATGGGCAATCAGCCCCAGCATTTT; d_gene: NA; j_gene: TRBJ1-5; abundance: NA; v_gene: TRBV20-1
CDR3aa: CSARDGAGDEQFF; CDR3nt: TGCAGTGCTAGAGACGGGGCGGGGGATGAGCAGTTCTTC; d_gene: TRBD2; j_gene: TRBJ2-1; abundance: NA; v_gene: TRBV20-1
CDR3aa: CSASQGSPYEQYF; CDR3nt: TGCAGTGCAAGCCAGGGTTCCCCCTACGAGCAGTACTTC; d_gene: NA; j_gene: TRBJ2-7; abundance: few; v_gene: TRBV20-1
CDR3aa: CSASVRRSSEQYF; CDR3nt: TGCAGTGCTAGCGTGCGGAGGTCCTCGGAGCAGTATTTT; d_gene: NA; j_gene: TRBJ2-3; abundance: NA; v_gene: TRBV20-1
CDR3aa: CASGANRAPYEQYF; CDR3nt: TGTGCCAGCGGGGCCAACAGGGCACCCTACGAGCAGTACTTC; d_gene: NA; j_gene: TRBJ2-7; abundance: NA; v_gene: TRBV2
CDR3aa: CASSFQRFVQFF; CDR3nt: TGTGCCAGCAGTTTCCAAAGATTCGTGCAGTTCTTC; d_gene: NA; j_gene: TRBJ2-1; abundance: NA; v_gene: TRBV12-3/TRBV12-4
CDR3aa: CASSEALRTSGRQYF; CDR3nt: TGTGCCAGCAGTGAAGCGCTTCGGACTAGCGGCCGTCAGTACTTC; d_gene: TRBD2; j_gene: TRBJ2-4; abundance: few; v_gene: TRBV2
CDR3aa: CASSDSRGSETQYF; CDR3nt: TGTGCCAGCAGTGATTCTAGGGGATCGGAGACCCAGTACTTC; d_gene: NA; j_gene: TRBJ2-5; abundance: NA; v_gene: TRBV25-1
CDR3aa: CSVRGTDTQYF; CDR3nt: TGCAGTGTAAGAGGCACAGATACGCAGTATTTT; d_gene: NA; j_gene: TRBJ2-3; abundance: many; v_gene: TRBV20-1
CDR3aa: CSARDVRDTQYF; CDR3nt: TGCAGTGCTAGAGATGTTCGGGATACGCAGTATTTT; d_gene: NA; j_gene: TRBJ2-3; abundance: NA; v_gene: TRBV20-1
CDR3aa: CASNSPGANYGYTF; CDR3nt: TGTGCCAGCAACTCCCCGGGGGCTAACTATGGCTACACCTTC; d_gene: NA; j_gene: TRBJ1-2; abundance: NA; v_gene: TRBV12-3/TRBV12-4
CDR3aa: CASSPTRDRVDNSPLHF; CDR3nt: TGTGCCAGCAGTCCTACCCGGGACAGGGTTGATAATTCACCCCTCCACTTT; d_gene: TRBD1; j_gene: TRBJ1-6; abundance: NA; v_gene: TRBV12-3/TRBV12-4
CDR3aa: CASSSPTSGSTYEQYF; CDR3nt: TGTGCCAGCAGTTCCCCGACTAGCGGGAGTACCTACGAGCAGTACTTC; d_gene: TRBD2; j_gene: TRBJ2-7; abundance: few; v_gene: TRBV12-3/TRBV12-4
CDR3aa: CAISAGDQPQHF; CDR3nt: TGTGCCATCAGTGCTGGCGATCAGCCCCAGCATTTT; d_gene: NA; j_gene: TRBJ1-5; abundance: many; v_gene: TRBV10-3
CDR3aa: CAISESGKRTYEQYF; CDR3nt: TGTGCCATCAGTGAGTCCGGTAAGCGGACTTACGAGCAGTACTTC; d_gene: NA; j_gene: TRBJ2-7; abundance: NA; v_gene: TRBV10-3
CDR3aa: CSCSGRAVGTQYF; CDR3nt: TGCAGCTGCAGCGGGAGGGCCGTAGGGACCCAGTACTTC; d_gene: TRBD2; j_gene: TRBJ2-5; abundance: few; v_gene: TRBV29-1
CDR3aa: CASNTLKGTDTQYF; CDR3nt: TGTGCCAGTAACACCCTTAAGGGGACAGATACGCAGTATTTT; d_gene: NA; j_gene: TRBJ2-3; abundance: NA; v_gene: TRBV19
CDR3aa: CSVGISSYEQYF; CDR3nt: TGCAGCGTGGGGATCAGCTCCTACGAGCAGTACTTC; d_gene: NA; j_gene: TRBJ2-7; abundance: many; v_gene: TRBV29-1
CDR3aa: CASSYSTSGNEQFF; CDR3nt: TGTGCCAGCAGTTATTCGACTAGCGGGAATGAGCAGTTCTTC; d_gene: TRBD2; j_gene: TRBJ2-1; abundance: few; v_gene: TRBV6-2/TRBV6-3
CDR3aa: CASSQPGGGGADTQYF; CDR3nt: TGTGCCAGCAGCCAACCCGGGGGTGGCGGCGCAGATACGCAGTATTTT; d_gene: NA; j_gene: TRBJ2-3; abundance: NA; v_gene: TRBV7-9